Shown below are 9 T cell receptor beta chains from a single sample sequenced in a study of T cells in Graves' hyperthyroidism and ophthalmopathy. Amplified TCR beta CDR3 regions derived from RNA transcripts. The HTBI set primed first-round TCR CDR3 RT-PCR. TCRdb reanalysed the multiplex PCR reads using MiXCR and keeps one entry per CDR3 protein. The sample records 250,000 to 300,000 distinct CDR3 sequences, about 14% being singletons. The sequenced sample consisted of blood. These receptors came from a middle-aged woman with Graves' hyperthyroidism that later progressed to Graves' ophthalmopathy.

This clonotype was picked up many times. The CDR3 loop is CASSHGIRKNIQYF. The CDR3 coding sequence is TGTGCCAGCAGCCACGGGATCCGAAAAAACATTCAGTACTTC. The chain is built from TRBV5-6 and TRBJ2-4; TRBD2 might be the D (5 bases). Germline CDR1 and CDR2: SGHDT and YYEEEE. The CDR3 spans 14 residues. V lost 4 bases and J 4 bases, leaving 12 bases between the germline ends.

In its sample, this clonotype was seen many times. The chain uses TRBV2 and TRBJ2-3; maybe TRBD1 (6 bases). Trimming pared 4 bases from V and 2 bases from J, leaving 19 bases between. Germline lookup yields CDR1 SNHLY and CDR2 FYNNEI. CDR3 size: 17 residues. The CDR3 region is CASSGAGVSPYTDTQYF. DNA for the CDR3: TGTGCCAGCAGTGGAGCAGGGGTCTCACCTTACACAGATACGCAGTATTTT.

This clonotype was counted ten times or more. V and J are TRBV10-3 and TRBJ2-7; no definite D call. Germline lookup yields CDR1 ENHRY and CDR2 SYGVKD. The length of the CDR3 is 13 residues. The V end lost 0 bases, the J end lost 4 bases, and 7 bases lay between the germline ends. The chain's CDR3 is CAISESSEYEQYF. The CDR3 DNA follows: TGTGCCATCAGTGAGTCATCGGAATACGAGCAGTACTTC.

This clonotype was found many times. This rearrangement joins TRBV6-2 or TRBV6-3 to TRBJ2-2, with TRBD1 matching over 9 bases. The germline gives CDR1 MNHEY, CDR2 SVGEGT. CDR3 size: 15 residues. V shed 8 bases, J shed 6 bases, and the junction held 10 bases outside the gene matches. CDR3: CASEPGQGVAGELFF. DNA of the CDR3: TGTGCCAGCGAGCCGGGACAGGGAGTTGCCGGGGAGCTGTTTTTT.

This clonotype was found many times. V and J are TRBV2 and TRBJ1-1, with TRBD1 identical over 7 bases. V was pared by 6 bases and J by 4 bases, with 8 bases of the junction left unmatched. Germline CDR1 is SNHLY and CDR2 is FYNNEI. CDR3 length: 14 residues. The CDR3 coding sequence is TGTGCCAGCAGCCAGACAGGGTCAGGCACTGAAGCTTTCTTT. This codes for CASSQTGSGTEAFF.

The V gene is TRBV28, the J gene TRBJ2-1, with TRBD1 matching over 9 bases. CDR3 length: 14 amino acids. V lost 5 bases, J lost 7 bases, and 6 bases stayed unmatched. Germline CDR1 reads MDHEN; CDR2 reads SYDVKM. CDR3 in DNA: TGTGCCAGCAGTCAACAGGGGGCTCGGAATGAGCAGTTCTTC. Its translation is CASSQQGARNEQFF.

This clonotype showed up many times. The CDR3 loop is CASSTRPDPDTEAFF. CDR3 nucleotide sequence: TGTGCCAGTAGTACTCGACCTGACCCGGACACTGAAGCTTTCTTT. This chain joins TRBV19 and TRBJ1-1; unclear D gene. The length of the CDR3 is 15 residues. V was shortened by 4 bases and J by 3 bases, with 15 bases between the two germline ends. Germline CDR1 is LNHDA and CDR2 is SQIVND (reference sequence). The complete variable domain, with remaining parts taken from reference TRBV19 and TRBJ1-1, reads DGGITQSPKYLFRKEGQNVTLSCEQNLNHDAMYWYRQDPGQGLRLIYYSQIVNDFQKGDIAEGYSVSREKKESFPLTVTSAQKNPTAFYLCASSTRPDPDTEAFFGQGTRLTVV.

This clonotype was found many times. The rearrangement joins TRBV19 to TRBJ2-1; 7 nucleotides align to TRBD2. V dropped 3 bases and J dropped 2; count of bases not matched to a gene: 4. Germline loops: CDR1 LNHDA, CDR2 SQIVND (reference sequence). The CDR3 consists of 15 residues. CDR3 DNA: TGTGCCAGTAGTATGGGCGCGGGGGCCTACAATGAGCAGTTCTTC. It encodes CASSMGAGAYNEQFF. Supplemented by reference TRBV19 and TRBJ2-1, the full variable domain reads DGGITQSPKYLFRKEGQNVTLSCEQNLNHDAMYWYRQDPGQGLRLIYYSQIVNDFQKGDIAEGYSVSREKKESFPLTVTSAQKNPTAFYLCASSMGAGAYNEQFFGPGTRLTVL.

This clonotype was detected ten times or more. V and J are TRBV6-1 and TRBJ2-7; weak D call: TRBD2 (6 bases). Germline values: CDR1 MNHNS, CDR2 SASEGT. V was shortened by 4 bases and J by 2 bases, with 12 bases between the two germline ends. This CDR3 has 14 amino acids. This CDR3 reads CASSGTGDAYEQYF. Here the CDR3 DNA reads TGTGCCAGCAGTGGGACGGGAGATGCCTACGAGCAGTACTTC.